The rows below give T cell receptor beta chains drawn from one sample of a study of blood T cell repertoires in COVID-19. Method: immunoSEQ multiplex PCR; TCRdb's copy keeps in-frame clones and lacks some. This table has 240,000 or so clones, about 83% appearing once. Input material: peripheral blood. All receptors come from a man aged 80 or over with acute or convalescent COVID-19. Both conserved end residues are trimmed from each CDR3. Fields, in order: CDR3 protein, V gene, D gene. A D gene is named only where the DNA matches it firmly.

CDR3: ATSRVWAKTTDTQY
V: TRBV15
D: -

CDR3: ASSPQMMETQY
V: TRBV9
D: -

CDR3: AISVPGYEQY
V: TRBV10-3
D: -

CDR3: ASSLSDSYGYT
V: TRBV28
D: -

CDR3: ASSGGAGGYYEQY
V: TRBV9
D: TRBD2

CDR3: ASGWGVGNTIY
V: TRBV28
D: -

CDR3: ASQGRGSRNEQF
V: TRBV19
D: -

CDR3: ASSWEGGTEAF
V: TRBV12-3/TRBV12-4
D: -

CDR3: SVVDSMNTEAF
V: TRBV29-1
D: -

CDR3: ASSQDITGFREKLF
V: TRBV4-3
D: -

CDR3: ASSLKQANSGNTIY
V: TRBV7-2
D: -

CDR3: ASSEPGVGDTQY
V: TRBV6-1
D: -

CDR3: ASSGQGSEQY
V: TRBV5-1
D: TRBD1

CDR3: ASSHGLSGGQETQY
V: TRBV7-2
D: TRBD2

CDR3: ASSTTGGTDTQY
V: TRBV7-2
D: TRBD1

CDR3: ASGGGLTYEQY
V: TRBV28
D: -

CDR3: SARATGAQF
V: TRBV20-1
D: TRBD1

CDR3: ASGQGVNTGELF
V: TRBV19
D: TRBD1

CDR3: ASSRGNRGEAF
V: TRBV6-2/TRBV6-3
D: TRBD1

CDR3: ASSSRSNYGYT
V: TRBV6-5
D: -

CDR3: ASSVRGSNAYNEQF
V: TRBV9
D: -

CDR3: ASSTGTGLGKLF
V: TRBV19
D: TRBD1

CDR3: ASSEAGLGSNEQF
V: TRBV2
D: TRBD2

CDR3: ASSRGQNYGYT
V: TRBV4-2
D: TRBD1

CDR3: ASSARDRGRNEQF
V: TRBV7-2
D: TRBD1

CDR3: ASTLSGGGTEAF
V: TRBV28
D: -

CDR3: ASNPRGTGSRQPQH
V: TRBV19
D: TRBD1

CDR3: ASSRAGTGNTIY
V: TRBV6-5
D: -

CDR3: ASMLEGGYGYT
V: TRBV28
D: -

CDR3: ASSHRLNRVAAQPQH
V: TRBV6-6
D: -

CDR3: ASSPAAFNYNSPLH
V: TRBV7-2
D: -

CDR3: ASSTSGTSTTQY
V: TRBV7-9
D: TRBD2

CDR3: ASSLSGTGPSYEQY
V: TRBV28
D: TRBD1

CDR3: ASSLGAKGEQY
V: TRBV5-5
D: -

CDR3: ASSMGQGLYEQY
V: TRBV5-1
D: TRBD1

CDR3: ASSFQRGGLSEQF
V: TRBV11-3
D: TRBD2

CDR3: SASGQGYNSPLH
V: TRBV20-1
D: -

CDR3: ASSLTSDGDIQY
V: TRBV7-9
D: -

CDR3: ASKGTSGSDEQF
V: TRBV2
D: TRBD2

CDR3: ASSPRGAGANVLT
V: TRBV10-1
D: -

CDR3: ASSSPPDRVNEQF
V: TRBV11-2
D: TRBD1

CDR3: ASSPRPGTSNTGELF
V: TRBV9
D: TRBD2

CDR3: GRGNSPLH
V: TRBV27
D: -

CDR3: ASSYGHSETYNSPLH
V: TRBV6-2/TRBV6-3
D: -

CDR3: ASSLLRGLGEKLF
V: TRBV28
D: TRBD1

CDR3: ASSLNSMNTEAF
V: TRBV5-4
D: -

CDR3: ASSLGQPNQPQH
V: TRBV28
D: -

CDR3: ASNTNQGSQETQY
V: TRBV9
D: -

CDR3: ASSTLGGNYGYT
V: TRBV6-5
D: -

CDR3: ASSEAPGTGTEKLF
V: TRBV6-1
D: TRBD1

CDR3: ASSDLSGYYGYT
V: TRBV2
D: -

CDR3: ASSQYPGSDTQY
V: TRBV6-5
D: -